This T cell receptor (beta chain) was identified during a study of T cells in women clearing cervical HPV infection. About the research overall: Women with histologically confirmed HPV16-related CIN3 or worse, 2 with invasive cancer, served as cases. Cases' blood sampling followed lesion detection by median around 160 days (90 to 200).

HPV was found by MY09/MY11 PCR and dot-blot genotyping. Clones were read by immunoSEQ multiplex PCR, and TCRdb kept only the in-frame ones, dropping some. Its listing shows around 20,000 clones. Germline CDR1 and CDR2: LNHDA and SQIVND (reference sequence). V shed 5 bases and J shed 5 bases, with 16 bases lying between them. There are 15 residues in the CDR3. Worth noting for this clone: The missing CDR3 end, 3 residues past where the read stops, is filled in from the germline J gene.

The chain carries TRBV19 and TRBJ2-1; TRBD1 is a possible D gene (6 bases). Sequenced input: blood buffy coat. The TCR was taken from a woman aged 18-70 years with a cervical HPV16 infection that either progressed to CIN3+ or cleared (not recorded which). The CDR3 sequence is CASSLTGSANNEQFF. The CDR3 DNA, read in part, is TGTGCCAGTAGTCTAACAGGGTCGGCCAACAATGAG.